These 3 T cell receptor beta chains came from one sample sequenced in a study of CD8 T cells in Susac syndrome. With random hexamers, roughly 0.5 to 1 ug RNA was reverse transcribed. A single record per CDR3 protein comes from TCRdb applying MiXCR to the immunoSEQ multiplex PCR reads. The repertoire consists of 130,000 or so distinct CDR3 sequences, with about 95% occurring once and the leading ten covering about 0.11%. Specimen: CD4+ T cells from PBMCs. The receptors originated from a human donor with multiple sclerosis.

This chain joins TRBV6-6 and TRBJ1-2, with 8 nucleotides matching TRBD1. The CDR3 is 14 residues long. Per the germline V gene, CDR1 is MNHNY and CDR2 is SVGAGI (reference sequence). V lost 10 bases and J lost 0; bases outside the gene matches: 7. Here the CDR3 DNA reads TGTGCCACCAGACAGGGGAACGCTAACTATGGCTACACCTTC. The encoded protein is CATRQGNANYGYTF.

The chain combines TRBV5-1 with TRBJ1-4; 12 bases fit TRBD1. There are 14 residues in the CDR3. Germline values: CDR1 SGHRS, CDR2 YFSETQ. V dropped 5 bases and J dropped 10; count of bases not matched to a gene: 6. The CDR3 bases are TGCGCCAGCAGATCGGGACAGGGGGCCGCAAAACTGTTTTTT. Amino acids: CASRSGQGAAKLFF.

On this clonotype: One end of the junction is discordant with germline, which a read error may explain. The chain joins TRBV2 to TRBJ2-7, with D hard to call. Per the germline V gene, CDR1 is SNHLY and CDR2 is FYNNEI. CDR3 size: 10 residues. The CDR3 DNA sequence: TGTGCCAGCAGTGATGTGACTCCTCACTTC. Its translation is CASSDVTPHF.